One and the same sample provided the 9 T cell receptor beta chains below, sequenced in a study of T cells after yellow fever vaccination. TCRdb reprocessed the 5' RACE reads via MiXCR and lists one record per CDR3 protein. The sample records about 130,000 distinct CDR3 sequences, approximately 7% being singletons. The input for sequencing was CD4+ T cells sorted from PBMCs, taken 10 days after the first yellow fever vaccination. These receptors all stem from a young man who received the YFV17D yellow fever vaccine.

This clonotype has ten or more counts. This CDR3 reads CASDTGSYEQYF. The CDR3 bases are TGTGCCAGCGACACAGGGTCCTACGAGCAGTACTTC. V is TRBV5-5 and J is TRBJ2-7, with a possible D match to TRBD1 (6 bases). V lost 7 bases to trimming and J lost 1 base, with 9 bases between them. There are 12 residues in the CDR3. Germline-derived CDR1 and CDR2 are SGHKS and YYEKEE (reference sequence).

Here the CDR3 reads CASSLLGAGTLYEQYF. The DNA of the CDR3 is TGCGCCAGCAGCTTGTTAGGGGCCGGGACTCTTTACGAGCAGTACTTC. This chain uses TRBV5-1 with TRBJ2-7; possibly TRBD2 for D (6 bases). CDR3 length: 16 residues. Between the trimmed V and J ends, which lost 1 base and 4 bases, there was a span of 18 bases. The germline gives CDR1 SGHRS, CDR2 YFSETQ. Full variable domain (missing parts from reference TRBV5-1 and TRBJ2-7): KAGVTQTPRYLIKTRGQQVTLSCSPISGHRSVSWYQQTPGQGLQFLFEYFSETQRNKGNFPGRFSGRQFSNSRSEMNVSTLELGDSALYLCASSLLGAGTLYEQYFGPGTRLTVT.

This clonotype was found many times. The rearrangement joins TRBV11-2 to TRBJ2-5; D may be TRBD2 (6 bases). From germline, CDR1 is SGHAT and CDR2 FQNNGV. Trimming cost V 6 bases and J 5 bases, with 16 bases left between them. This CDR3 has 14 amino acids. The CDR3 protein is CASSPGTRGETQYF. CDR3 DNA: TGTGCCAGCAGTCCCGGGACTCGGGGGGAGACCCAGTACTTC.

This clonotype showed up many times. The rearrangement links TRBV29-1 to TRBJ1-5; unclear D gene. The CDR3 runs 15 residues. In germline, CDR1 is SQVTM, CDR2 ANQGSEA. Trimming left V 7 bases short and J 2 bases short, with 18 bases between. This CDR3 is CSASDGILGNQPQHF. CDR3 DNA: TGCAGCGCCTCGGACGGGATCTTGGGCAATCAGCCCCAGCATTTT.

This clonotype was seen at least ten times. V gene TRBV10-3 combines with J gene TRBJ1-3; TRBD1 matches 7 bases. The CDR3 is 19 residues long. CDR1 is ENHRY, CDR2 SYGVKD, per germline. The J segment lost 4 bases and the V segment lost 6 bases, leaving 21 bases of the junction unmatched. CDR3 nucleotides: TGTGCCATCAGCACCATCCCAACCCAGACAGGGAAATCAGGAAACACCATATATTTT. Residues: CAISTIPTQTGKSGNTIYF.

There are many counts of this clonotype. The rearrangement joins TRBV7-2 to TRBJ1-2; D call uncertain. The germline V gene has CDR1 SGHTA and CDR2 FQGNSA. This CDR3 spans 12 amino acids. The ends were cut back, 5 bases at V and 4 bases at J, with 8 bases in the middle. The CDR3 DNA is TGTGCCAGCAGCGGGGATGGCTATGGCTACACCTTC. It encodes CASSGDGYGYTF. Variable domain in full (rest from reference TRBV7-2 and TRBJ1-2): GAGVSQSPSNKVTEKGKDVELRCDPISGHTALYWYRQSLGQGLEFLIYFQGNSAPDKSGLPSDRFSAERTGGSVSTLTIQRTQQEDSAVYLCASSGDGYGYTFGSGTRLTVV.

This clonotype was counted at least ten times. V and J are TRBV27 and TRBJ1-5; no clear D. The CDR3 is 12 amino acids. V gave up 5 bases and J gave up 2 bases, with 4 bases separating them. Germline CDR1 is MNHEY and CDR2 is SMNVEV (reference sequence). The CDR3 here is CASSRRNQPQHF. As DNA, the CDR3 is TGTGCCAGCAGTCGCCGCAATCAGCCCCAGCATTTT.

This clonotype has a count of ten or more. The chain combines TRBV7-2 with TRBJ1-1; TRBD1 might be the D (6 bases). The CDR3 runs to 13 residues. Trimming removed 2 bases from V and 3 bases from J, with 7 bases in between. CDR1 SGHTA and CDR2 FQGNSA come from the germline V gene. CDR3: CASSLRQDTEAFF. CDR3 sequence (DNA): TGTGCCAGCAGCTTACGACAGGACACTGAAGCTTTCTTT.

Many counts were recorded for this clonotype. The CDR3 protein is CASSPTGTSGGPDTQYF. The CDR3 DNA follows: TGTGCCAGCAGCCCGACCGGGACTAGCGGGGGCCCGGATACGCAGTATTTT. This chain links TRBV7-2 with TRBJ2-3; 14 bases are shared with TRBD2. V gave up 5 bases and J gave up 6 bases; unmatched junction bases: 10. The CDR3 is made up of 17 amino acids. Looked up from germline, CDR1 is SGHTA and CDR2 is FQGNSA.